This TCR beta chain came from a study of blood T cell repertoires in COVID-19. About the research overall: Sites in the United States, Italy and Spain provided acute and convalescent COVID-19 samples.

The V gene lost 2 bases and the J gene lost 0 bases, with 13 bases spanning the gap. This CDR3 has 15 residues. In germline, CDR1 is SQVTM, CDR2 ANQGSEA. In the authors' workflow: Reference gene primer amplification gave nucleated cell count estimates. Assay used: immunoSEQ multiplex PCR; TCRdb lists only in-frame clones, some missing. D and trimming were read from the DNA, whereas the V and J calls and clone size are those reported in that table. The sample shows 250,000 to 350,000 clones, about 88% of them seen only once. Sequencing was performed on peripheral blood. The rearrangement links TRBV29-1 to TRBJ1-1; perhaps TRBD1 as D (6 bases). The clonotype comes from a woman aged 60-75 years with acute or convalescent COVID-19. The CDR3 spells CSVELGTGLNTEAFF. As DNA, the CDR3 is TGCAGCGTTGAACTAGGAACAGGGCTGAACACTGAAGCTTTCTTT.